This TCR beta chain is drawn from a study of cytomegalovirus exposure and HLA in healthy donors. The study ran its PCR with 60 Vbeta and 13 Jbeta primers. The table came from immunoSEQ multiplex PCR; TCRdb's copy has only in-frame clones and leaves some out. This table has 150,000 to 200,000 clones, around three quarters appearing once. This clone was seen only once. The antigen remains unidentified. CDR3 length: 17 residues. CDR1 LNHDA and CDR2 SQIVND come from the germline V gene (reference sequence). With 3 bases clipped from V and 6 bases from J, the junction kept 14 bases outside the gene matches. Healthy bone marrow donors made up the cohort. Study-wide points: Segments of the TCR beta V type were, in most cases, productive about 87% or about 30% of the time in an earlier analysis. Whilst most TCR sequences proved rare, a subset of public TCRs occurred across many donors. Researchers had no immune exposure information except CMV serostatus available.

V gene TRBV19 combines with J gene TRBJ1-2, with 9 nucleotides matching TRBD1. Sequences were obtained from PBMCs. The sequence was collected from a man between 35 and 55 years old in good health and CMV-seronegative. CDR3 coding DNA: TGTGCCAGTAGTATGGGGACAGGGCCGGGACATTTTAATGGCTACACCTTC. Translating gives CASSMGTGPGHFNGYTF.